The next 11 T cell receptor beta chains were all read from a single sample in a study of cytomegalovirus exposure and HLA in healthy donors. 13 Jbeta primers and 60 Vbeta primers were used for the PCR. Repertoires were generated with immunoSEQ multiplex PCR, while TCRdb's copy carries only in-frame clones and drops some. The sample holds around 86,000 clones, almost 80% seen once. Sequencing input: PBMCs. The receptors stem from a female donor in good health and CMV-seronegative.

Comments on this clone: Other DNA sequences in this specimen translate into the identical CDR3. The V and J genes are TRBV7-2 and TRBJ1-1; maybe TRBD1 (5 bases). The germline CDR1 and CDR2 sequences are SGHTA and FQGNSA. The CDR3 sequence is 13 residues long. Trimming stripped 5 bases from V and 1 base from J, with 8 bases between. Written as DNA, the CDR3 is TGTGCCAGCAGCCGCCAGGGGAACACTGAAGCTTTCTTT. This encodes CASSRQGNTEAFF.

The chain uses TRBV4-2 and TRBJ1-1, with TRBD1 matching over 9 bases. The CDR3 spans 17 residues. Germline loops: CDR1 LGHNA, CDR2 YNFKEQ. J was trimmed by 3 bases and V by 1 base; bases with no gene match: 9. The CDR3 region has the DNA TGTGCCAGCAGCCAAGTCGGGGGACAGGGTTTGGACACTGAAGCTTTCTTT. It yields the protein CASSQVGGQGLDTEAFF.

The V gene is TRBV7-9, the J gene TRBJ1-2, with 8 bases lining up with TRBD1. After removal of 5 bases from V and 6 bases from J, the junction contained 2 bases not matched to a gene. The CDR3 has 12 amino acids. Germline CDR1 reads SEHNR; CDR2 reads FQNEAQ (reference sequence). The CDR3 spells CASSRDRNGYTF. The CDR3 nucleotides are TGTGCCAGCAGCCGGGACAGGAATGGCTACACCTTC.

This rearrangement joins TRBV27 to TRBJ1-2; 9 nucleotides agree with TRBD1. Germline V CDR1 and CDR2: MNHEY, SMNVEV (reference sequence). The CDR3 covers 14 residues. V was clipped by 6 bases and J by 5 bases; unmatched bases: 7. CDR3 nucleotide sequence: TGTGCCAGCAGCAGGACAGGGGATGTTTATGGCTACACCTTC. Protein sequence: CASSRTGDVYGYTF.

V and J are TRBV4-1 and TRBJ1-2; D gene uncertain. Germline CDR1 reads MGHRA; CDR2 reads YSYEKL. This CDR3 comprises 14 residues. Trimming pared 0 bases from V and 4 bases from J, leaving 9 bases between. The CDR3 reads CASSQDRQVYGYTF. The CDR3 DNA follows: TGCGCCAGCAGCCAAGATCGCCAGGTCTATGGCTACACCTTC.

The genes are TRBV6-5 and TRBJ1-1; D possibly corresponds to TRBD1 (6 bases). Germline V gene lookup returns CDR1 MNHEY and CDR2 SVGAGI. The CDR3 spans 16 residues. The V gene lost 2 bases and the J gene lost 1 base, with 14 bases spanning the gap. CDR3 nucleotides: TGTGCCAGCAGTTACCGGACAGTTAATTCGAACACTGAAGCTTTCTTT. It yields the protein CASSYRTVNSNTEAFF.

The chain uses TRBV7-9 and TRBJ2-5, with a possible D match to TRBD1 (5 bases). The CDR3 is made up of 14 amino acids. V lost 5 bases to trimming and J lost 4 bases, with 14 bases between them. The germline gives CDR1 SEHNR, CDR2 FQNEAQ (reference sequence). In DNA form, the CDR3 reads TGTGCCAGCAGCCCCCGGGCAGGGTTAGAGACCCAGTACTTC. Its protein product is CASSPRAGLETQYF. The variable domain in full, with the rest retrieved from reference TRBV7-9 and TRBJ2-5, is DTGVSQNPRHKITKRGQNVTFRCDPISEHNRLYWYRQTLGQGPEFLTYFQNEAQLEKSRLLSDRFSAERPKGSFSTLEIQRTEQGDSAMYLCASSPRAGLETQYFGPGTRLLVL.

A few counts support this clone. The V gene is TRBV5-4, the J gene TRBJ2-5; D possibly corresponds to TRBD2 (6 bases). The ends were cut back, 0 bases at V and 7 bases at J, with 16 bases in the middle. This CDR3 region has 15 residues. Germline-derived CDR1 and CDR2 are SGHNT and YYREEE (reference sequence). CDR3 nucleotides: TGTGCCAGCAGCTTGGCGGGGGAGGCTGTTGGGACCCAGTACTTC. It translates to CASSLAGEAVGTQYF.

The V call is TRBV15, the J call TRBJ1-4; 8 positions agree with TRBD1. CDR1 LNHNV and CDR2 YYDKDF come from the germline V gene (reference sequence). This CDR3 has 15 amino acids. V gave up 1 base and J gave up 8 bases; unmatched junction bases: 6. CDR3 sequence: CATSRGGTGGEKLFF. The CDR3 DNA reads TGTGCCACCAGCAGAGGTGGGACAGGTGGCGAAAAACTGTTTTTT.

The chain couples TRBV11-2 to TRBJ2-2; D uncertain. V shed 3 bases and J shed 2 bases, with 16 bases lying between them. Germline V lookup: CDR1 SGHAT, CDR2 FQNNGV. The CDR3 is 17 amino acids. DNA for the CDR3: TGTGCCAGCAGCTTCGGTGGGCTAACCCTAAACACCGGGGAGCTGTTTTTT. Amino acid sequence: CASSFGGLTLNTGELFF. The full variable domain, completed using reference TRBV11-2 and TRBJ2-2, is EAGVAQSPRYKIIEKRQSVAFWCNPISGHATLYWYQQILGQGPKLLIQFQNNGVVDDSQLPKDRFSAERLKGVDSTLKIQPAKLEDSAVYLCASSFGGLTLNTGELFFGEGSRLTVL.

This chain uses TRBV5-4 with TRBJ2-7; 11 bases line up with TRBD1. The CDR3 runs 15 residues. Per germline, CDR1 SGHNT and CDR2 YYREEE (reference sequence). V shed 0 bases, J shed 7 bases, and the junction held 6 bases outside the gene matches. The CDR3 bases are TGTGCCAGCAGCTTGGTTGGGGGACAGGGGGAAGAGCAGTACTTC. Encoded protein: CASSLVGGQGEEQYF.